One sample yielded the 28 T cell receptor beta chains listed below, sequenced in a study of cytomegalovirus exposure and HLA in healthy donors. The PCR made use of 60 Vbeta and 13 Jbeta primers. Data came from immunoSEQ multiplex PCR; TCRdb stores just in-frame clones and leaves some out. Among some 160,000 clones listed, roughly 84% were seen once. The sequenced material came from PBMCs. The receptors originated from a boy aged 2-15 years in good health and CMV-seronegative.

The chain employs TRBV6-6 and TRBJ1-5, with TRBD1 as a possible D gene (6 bases). The CDR3 runs 13 residues. V was shortened by 5 bases and J by 9 bases, with 14 bases between the two germline ends. CDR1 and CDR2 (germline): MNHNY, SVGAGI (reference sequence). CDR3 coding DNA: TGTGCCAGCAGTGACAGGCACCGGGGGCCCCAGCATTTT. Residues: CASSDRHRGPQHF.

Only one count was recorded for this clone. The rearrangement uses TRBV4-2 and TRBJ2-1; TRBD2 matches 8 bases. Trimming took 7 bases from V and 4 from J; bases not matched to a gene: 18. This CDR3 comprises 18 residues. Germline CDR1 LGHNA, CDR2 YNFKEQ. The CDR3 nucleotides are TGTGCCAGCACCCTCCGCCAGACCGTGGGACTAGAGTACAATGAGCAGTTCTTC. Protein: CASTLRQTVGLEYNEQFF.

In DNA, the CDR3 is TGCGCCAGCAGTCAATCCTCAGGGGGCAATCAGCCCCAGCATTTT. Its translation is CASSQSSGGNQPQHF. The V and J genes are TRBV23-1 and TRBJ1-5, with D maybe TRBD1 (6 bases). TRBV23-1 has ORF status, its function being uncertain. The V and J ends lost 0 bases and 2 bases respectively, with 8 bases between them. The CDR3 consists of 15 residues.

The J gene is TRBJ2-7, the V gene TRBV10-1; D remains unclear. The germline V and J ends were trimmed by 4 bases and 4 bases, with 5 bases remaining between them. CDR1 and CDR2 (germline): WNHNN, SYGVQD (reference sequence). This CDR3 comprises 11 residues. This chain's CDR3 is CASSGQYEQYF. The DNA of the CDR3 is TGCGCCAGCAGTGGGCAGTACGAGCAGTACTTC.

The chain employs TRBV7-9 and TRBJ2-7, with TRBD1 identical over 8 bases. The CDR3 length is 11 residues. V shed 4 bases and J 9 bases; nucleotides not matched to a gene: 2. CDR1 is SEHNR and CDR2 is FQNEAQ in the germline V gene (reference sequence). The CDR3 sequence is CASSYGQGQYF. The CDR3 DNA is TGTGCCAGCAGCTACGGACAGGGGCAGTACTTC.

The V call is TRBV6-1, the J call TRBJ2-7; D remains ambiguous. Trimming removed 8 bases at V and 0 bases at J, with 8 bases between. This CDR3 has 12 residues. The germline gives CDR1 MNHNS, CDR2 SASEGT. The CDR3 here is CASQDFSYEQYF. CDR3 coding DNA: TGTGCCAGCCAGGATTTCTCCTACGAGCAGTACTTC.

This clone was seen just once. The rearrangement uses TRBV2 and TRBJ2-3, with TRBD2 matching over 10 bases. The J segment lost 0 bases and the V segment lost 8 bases, leaving 8 bases of the junction unmatched. Germline lookup yields CDR1 SNHLY and CDR2 FYNNEI. The CDR3 length is 16 residues. CDR3 loop: CASGGLAFTSTDTQYF. The CDR3 DNA reads TGTGCCAGCGGGGGACTAGCGTTTACTAGCACAGATACGCAGTATTTT.

This clone was seen a few times. The V gene is TRBV5-1, the J gene TRBJ2-5, with 11 nucleotides matching TRBD2. V shed 1 base and J 5 bases; nucleotides not matched to a gene: 7. Germline V gene data show CDR1 as SGHRS and CDR2 as YFSETQ. This CDR3 is built from 16 residues. The CDR3 region has the DNA TGCGCCAGCAGCTTGTTCGTAGCGGGGGGGCCGGAGACCCAGTACTTC. Translating gives CASSLFVAGGPETQYF.

V is TRBV19 and J is TRBJ1-4, with D tentatively TRBD1 (6 bases). Germline V CDR1 and CDR2: LNHDA, SQIVND (reference sequence). The CDR3 extends over 18 amino acids. Trimming cost V 7 bases and J 0 bases, with 21 bases left between them. The CDR3 is CASNRRFRGIATNEKLFF. In DNA form, the CDR3 reads TGTGCCAGTAATCGCCGGTTTAGGGGGATTGCAACTAATGAAAAACTGTTTTTT.

The chain combines TRBV29-1 with TRBJ2-2; D unresolved. Trimming took off 3 bases at V and 1 base at J, with 9 bases between the two ends. The CDR3 has 14 residues. CDR1 and CDR2 (germline): SQVTM, ANQGSEA. This CDR3 reads CSVDSFKNTGELFF. The CDR3 DNA reads as TGCAGCGTTGACAGTTTCAAGAACACCGGGGAGCTGTTTTTT.

The chain couples TRBV6-4 to TRBJ2-1; D possibly corresponds to TRBD1 (6 bases). Trimming left V 8 bases short and J 7 bases short, with 15 bases between. CDR1 is MRHNA, CDR2 SNTAGT, per germline. The CDR3 runs to 13 residues. CDR3 nucleotide sequence: TGTGCCAGCGGGGAAGGGGGTAGGAATGAGCAGTTCTTC. Translation: CASGEGGRNEQFF.

This clone was seen once. This chain joins TRBV18 and TRBJ1-4; a possible D gene is TRBD1 (5 bases). The CDR3 consists of 13 residues. CDR1 and CDR2 (germline): KGHSH, LQKENI. V gave up 6 bases and J gave up 8 bases, with 13 bases separating them. The CDR3 is CASSRQSREKLFF. The CDR3 coding sequence is TGTGCCAGCTCCCGACAGTCTAGAGAAAAACTGTTTTTT.

On this clone itself: Within the sample, other DNA sequences also encode this same CDR3. This chain connects TRBV29-1 to TRBJ2-1, with TRBD1 as a possible D gene (6 bases). The CDR3 extends over 13 amino acids. CDR1 is SQVTM and CDR2 is ANQGSEA in the germline V gene. The V end was cut by 3 bases, the J end by 12 bases, with 18 bases between. DNA for the CDR3: TGCAGCGTTGAGGGTCCAGGGGTTTGGGCGCAGTTCTTC. Residues: CSVEGPGVWAQFF.

This chain connects TRBV27 to TRBJ2-1; D call uncertain. The CDR3 runs 17 residues. Trimming pared 1 base from V and 3 bases from J, leaving 16 bases between. The germline V gene has CDR1 MNHEY and CDR2 SMNVEV (reference sequence). CDR3 sequence reads: CASSLFGQETFYNEQFF. In DNA, the CDR3 is TGTGCCAGCAGTTTATTCGGTCAGGAAACCTTCTACAATGAGCAGTTCTTC.

The chain couples TRBV2 to TRBJ2-2, with D possibly matching TRBD1 (6 bases). CDR1 is SNHLY and CDR2 is FYNNEI in the germline V gene. The CDR3 is 15 amino acids. V lost 8 bases and J lost 3, with 16 bases in between. CDR3 coding DNA: TGTGCCAGCGGTGGGAACAGGGCATACACCGGGGAGCTGTTTTTT. Its translation: CASGGNRAYTGELFF. Supplemented by reference TRBV2 and TRBJ2-2, the full variable domain reads EPEVTQTPSHQVTQMGQEVILRCVPISNHLYFYWYRQILGQKVEFLVSFYNNEISEKSEIFDDQFSVERPDGSNFTLKIRSTKLEDSAMYFCASGGNRAYTGELFFGEGSRLTVL.

The rearrangement joins TRBV10-3 to TRBJ2-7; possible D gene TRBD1, 6 bases. CDR3 size: 12 residues. V dropped 6 bases and J dropped 3 bases, with 9 bases sitting between them. The germline CDR1 and CDR2 sequences are ENHRY and SYGVKD. The CDR3 is CAIRDSNYEQYF. Written as DNA, the CDR3 is TGTGCCATCAGGGACAGTAACTACGAGCAGTACTTC.

The chain is built from TRBV25-1 and TRBJ1-6, with 9 bases identical to TRBD1. V was clipped by 2 bases and J by 1 base; unmatched bases: 6. The CDR3 extends over 18 amino acids. Looked up from germline, CDR1 is MGHDK and CDR2 is SYGVNS. This CDR3 is CASSEGQGRRSYNSPLHF. In DNA, the CDR3 is TGTGCCAGCAGTGAAGGACAGGGGAGACGGTCCTATAATTCACCCCTCCACTTT.

The sample holds one count of this clone. The V and J genes are TRBV10-3 and TRBJ2-3, with D perhaps TRBD2 (6 bases). Trimming stripped 10 bases from V and 0 bases from J, with 11 bases between. Germline V CDR1 and CDR2: ENHRY, SYGVKD. The length of the CDR3 is 13 residues. The CDR3 region is CATETSSTDTQYF. The CDR3 coding sequence is TGTGCCACAGAGACTAGTAGCACAGATACGCAGTATTTT.

V and J are TRBV21-1 and TRBJ2-2; the D call of TRBD1 is as the table states it, not checked on the DNA. TRBV21-1 is described as a pseudogene. This CDR3 has 19 residues. Written as DNA, the CDR3 is TGTGCCAGCAGCCCTCACGGCCGGACAGGAGGTGTTTCGGCCGGGGAGCTGTTTTTT. Its translation: CASSPHGRTGGVSAGELFF.

The rearrangement uses TRBV4-1 and TRBJ2-5; D remains ambiguous. The DNA end lines up better with TRBJ2-7; the J call may be wrong. Germline V gene data show CDR1 as MGHRA and CDR2 as YSYEKL. This CDR3 is built from 16 residues. CDR3 nucleotides: TGCGCCAGCAGCCCGGTTCCGGGTTTAAACTCCTACGAGCAGTACTTC. This sequence encodes CASSPVPGLNSYEQYF.

This sequence joins TRBV20-1 and TRBJ2-5, with D unresolved. The V gene lost 4 bases and the J gene lost 5 bases, with 8 bases spanning the gap. There are 11 residues in the CDR3. Germline V lookup: CDR1 DFQATT, CDR2 SNEGSKA (reference sequence). CDR3 sequence (DNA): TGCAGTGCTAATCTGAGGGAGACCCAGTACTTC. Translation: CSANLRETQYF.

V and J are TRBV28 and TRBJ1-6, with TRBD1 matching 9 bases. The germline V gene has CDR1 MDHEN and CDR2 SYDVKM. The CDR3 has 15 amino acids. The J segment lost 11 bases and the V segment lost 4 bases, leaving 9 bases of the junction unmatched. The CDR3 nucleotides are TGTGCCAGCAGTTCGCGGGACAGGGCTTTGCCACCCCTCCACTTT. Its protein product is CASSSRDRALPPLHF.

V gene TRBV7-8 combines with J gene TRBJ1-1, with 7 bases that match TRBD1. CDR3 size: 19 residues. Trimming at V came to 5 bases and at J to 0 bases, leaving 18 bases not matched to a gene. Germline CDR1 SGHVS, CDR2 FQNEAQ. The CDR3 coding sequence is TGTGCCAGCAGCCATAACCGGGACAGCGGACTAACCATGAACACTGAAGCTTTCTTT. It translates to CASSHNRDSGLTMNTEAFF.

Here the CDR3 reads CSVPGPREQYF. The DNA of the CDR3 is TGCAGTGTCCCTGGGCCCCGCGAGCAGTACTTC. This chain joins TRBV20-1 and TRBJ2-7, with D hard to call. Germline CDR1 and CDR2: DFQATT and SNEGSKA (reference sequence). The CDR3 consists of 11 residues. The germline V and J ends were trimmed by 7 bases and 6 bases, with 13 bases remaining between them.

This chain uses TRBV30 with TRBJ2-1, with TRBD1 identical over 8 bases. The junction had 6 bases not matched to a gene; V was cut back by 5 bases and J by 6 bases. The CDR3 has 13 amino acids. Germline V gene lookup returns CDR1 GTSNPN and CDR2 SVGIG (reference sequence). CDR3 region: CAWSRGLGNEQFF. DNA of the CDR3: TGTGCCTGGTCCAGGGGGCTGGGCAATGAGCAGTTCTTC.

The chain links TRBV19 to TRBJ1-4; the match to TRBD1 covers 12 bases. The CDR3 is 18 residues long. J gave up 8 bases and V 4 bases, and 14 bases lay outside the gene matches. CDR1 and CDR2 (germline): LNHDA, SQIVND (reference sequence). CDR3 coding DNA: TGTGCCAGTAGTACGGGACAGGGGGCGTCCATTTTTGTGGAAAAACTGTTTTTT. Amino acids: CASSTGQGASIFVEKLFF.

The chain combines TRBV5-1 with TRBJ2-1; 11 nucleotides match TRBD2. CDR1 SGHRS and CDR2 YFSETQ come from the germline V gene. V was pared by 2 bases and J by 10 bases, with 5 bases of the junction left unmatched. The CDR3 is 14 residues long. The CDR3 bases are TGCGCCAGCAGCTTCCTAGCGGGAGGAGGGGAGCAGTTCTTC. Translating gives CASSFLAGGGEQFF.

The gene calls are TRBV7-9 and TRBJ2-7, with a weak D call TRBD2 (5 bases). V gave up 5 bases and J gave up 6 bases, with 17 bases separating them. This CDR3 is 14 amino acids long. Germline V gene lookup returns CDR1 SEHNR and CDR2 FQNEAQ (reference sequence). CDR3 residues: CASSPVQRGSEQYF. For the CDR3, the DNA is TGTGCCAGCAGCCCAGTCCAGAGAGGGTCCGAGCAGTACTTC.